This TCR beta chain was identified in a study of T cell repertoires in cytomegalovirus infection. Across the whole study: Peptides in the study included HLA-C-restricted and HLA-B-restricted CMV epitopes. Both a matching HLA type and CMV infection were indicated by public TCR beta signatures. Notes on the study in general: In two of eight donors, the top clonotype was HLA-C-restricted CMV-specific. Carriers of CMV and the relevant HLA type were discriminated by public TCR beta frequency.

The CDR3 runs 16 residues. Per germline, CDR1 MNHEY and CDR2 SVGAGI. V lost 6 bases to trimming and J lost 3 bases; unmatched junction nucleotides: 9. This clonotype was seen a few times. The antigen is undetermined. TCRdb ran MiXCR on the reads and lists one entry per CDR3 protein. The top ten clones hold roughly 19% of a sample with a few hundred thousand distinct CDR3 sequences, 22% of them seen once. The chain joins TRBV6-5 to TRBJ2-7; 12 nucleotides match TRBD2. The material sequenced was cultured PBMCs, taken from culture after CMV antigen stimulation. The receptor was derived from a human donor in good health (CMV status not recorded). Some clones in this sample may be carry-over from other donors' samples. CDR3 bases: TGTGCCAGCAGGACGACTAGCGGGAGAGACAACTACGAGCAGTACTTC. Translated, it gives CASRTTSGRDNYEQYF.